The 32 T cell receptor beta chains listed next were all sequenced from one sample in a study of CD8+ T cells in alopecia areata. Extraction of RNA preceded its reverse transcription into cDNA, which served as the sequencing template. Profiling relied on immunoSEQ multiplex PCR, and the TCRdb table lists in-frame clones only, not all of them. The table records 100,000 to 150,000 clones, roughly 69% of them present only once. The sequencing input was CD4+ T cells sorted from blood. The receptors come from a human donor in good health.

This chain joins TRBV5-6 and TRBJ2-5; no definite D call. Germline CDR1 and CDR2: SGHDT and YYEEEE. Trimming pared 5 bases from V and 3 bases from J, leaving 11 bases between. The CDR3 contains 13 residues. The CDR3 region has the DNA TGTGCCAGCAGGGGCCGGCAGAAAGAGACCCAGTACTTC. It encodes CASRGRQKETQYF.

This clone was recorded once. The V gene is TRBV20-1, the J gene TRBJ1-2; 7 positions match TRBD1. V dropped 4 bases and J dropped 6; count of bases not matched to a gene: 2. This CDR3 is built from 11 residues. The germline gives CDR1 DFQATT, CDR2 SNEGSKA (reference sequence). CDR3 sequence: CSAKDRHGYTF. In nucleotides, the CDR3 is TGCAGTGCTAAGGACAGGCATGGCTACACCTTC.

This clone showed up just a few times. CDR3 coding DNA: TGTGCCAGCAGTTTGGACAGGGCACACACAGATACGCAGTATTTT. Residues: CASSLDRAHTDTQYF. The chain combines TRBV25-1 with TRBJ2-3, with 8 bases identical to TRBD1. With V trimmed by 5 bases and J by 2 bases, 6 bases remained unmatched. In germline, CDR1 is MGHDK, CDR2 SYGVNS. The CDR3 sequence is 15 residues long.

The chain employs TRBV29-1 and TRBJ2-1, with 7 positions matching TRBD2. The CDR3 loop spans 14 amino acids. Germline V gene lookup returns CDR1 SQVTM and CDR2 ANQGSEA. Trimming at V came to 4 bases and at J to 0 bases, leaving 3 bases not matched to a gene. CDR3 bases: TGCAGCGTTGTACCTAGCGGCTCCTACAATGAGCAGTTCTTC. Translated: CSVVPSGSYNEQFF.

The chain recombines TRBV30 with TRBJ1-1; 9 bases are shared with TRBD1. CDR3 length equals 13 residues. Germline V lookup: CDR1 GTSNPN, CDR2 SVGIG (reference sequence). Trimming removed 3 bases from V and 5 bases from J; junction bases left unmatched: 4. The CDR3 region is CAWRTGGTTEAFF. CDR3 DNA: TGTGCCTGGAGGACAGGGGGAACAACTGAAGCTTTCTTT.

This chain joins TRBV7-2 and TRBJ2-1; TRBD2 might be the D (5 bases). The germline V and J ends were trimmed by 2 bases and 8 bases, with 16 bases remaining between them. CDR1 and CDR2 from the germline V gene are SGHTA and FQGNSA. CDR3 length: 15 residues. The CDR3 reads CASSLWETRSDEQFF. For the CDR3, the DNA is TGTGCCAGCAGCTTATGGGAGACCCGCTCGGATGAGCAGTTCTTC.

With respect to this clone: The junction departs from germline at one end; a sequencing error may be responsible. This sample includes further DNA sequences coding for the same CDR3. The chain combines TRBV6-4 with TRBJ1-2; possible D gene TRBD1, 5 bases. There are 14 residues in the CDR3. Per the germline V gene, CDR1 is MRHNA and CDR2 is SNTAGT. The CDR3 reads CASSEGPGPYGYTF. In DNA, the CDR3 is TGCGCCAGCAGTGAGGGGCCGGGTCCCTATGGCTACACCTTC.

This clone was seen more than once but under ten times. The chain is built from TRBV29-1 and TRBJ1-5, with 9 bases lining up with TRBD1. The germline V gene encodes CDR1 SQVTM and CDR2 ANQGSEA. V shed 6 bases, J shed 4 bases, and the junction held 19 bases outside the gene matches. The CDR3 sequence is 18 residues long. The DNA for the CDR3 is TGCAGCGTAAGAATAACAGGGGGCGGCGGAACGGGAAATCAGCCCCAGCATTTT. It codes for CSVRITGGGGTGNQPQHF.

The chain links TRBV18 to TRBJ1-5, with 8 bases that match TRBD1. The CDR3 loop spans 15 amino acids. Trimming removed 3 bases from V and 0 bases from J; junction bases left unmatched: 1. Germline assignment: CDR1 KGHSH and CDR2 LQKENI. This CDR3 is CASSPGTGSNQPQHF. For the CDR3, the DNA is TGTGCCAGCTCACCCGGGACAGGTAGCAATCAGCCCCAGCATTTT.

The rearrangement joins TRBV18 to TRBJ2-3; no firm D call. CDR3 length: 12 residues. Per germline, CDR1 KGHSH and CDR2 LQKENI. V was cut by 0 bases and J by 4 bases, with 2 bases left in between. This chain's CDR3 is CASSPPSDTQYF. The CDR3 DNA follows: TGTGCCAGCTCACCACCGTCAGATACGCAGTATTTT.

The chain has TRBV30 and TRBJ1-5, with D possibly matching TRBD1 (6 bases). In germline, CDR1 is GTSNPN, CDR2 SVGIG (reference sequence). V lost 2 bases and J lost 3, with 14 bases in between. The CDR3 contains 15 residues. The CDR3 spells CAWSREGGPNQPQHF. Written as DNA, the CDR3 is TGTGCCTGGAGTCGGGAAGGGGGACCCAATCAGCCCCAGCATTTT.

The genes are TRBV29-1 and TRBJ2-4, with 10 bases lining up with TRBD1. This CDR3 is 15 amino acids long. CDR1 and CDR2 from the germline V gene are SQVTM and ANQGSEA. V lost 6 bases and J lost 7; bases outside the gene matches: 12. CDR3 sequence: CSVTGTGERLNIQYF. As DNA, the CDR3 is TGCAGCGTGACCGGGACAGGGGAGAGACTTAACATTCAGTACTTC.

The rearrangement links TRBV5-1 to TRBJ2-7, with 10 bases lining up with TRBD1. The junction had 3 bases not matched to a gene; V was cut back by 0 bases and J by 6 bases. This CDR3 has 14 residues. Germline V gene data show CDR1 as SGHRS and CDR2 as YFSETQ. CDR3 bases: TGCGCCAGCAGCTTGGTCGGGACAGGGGCCGAGCAGTACTTC. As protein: CASSLVGTGAEQYF.

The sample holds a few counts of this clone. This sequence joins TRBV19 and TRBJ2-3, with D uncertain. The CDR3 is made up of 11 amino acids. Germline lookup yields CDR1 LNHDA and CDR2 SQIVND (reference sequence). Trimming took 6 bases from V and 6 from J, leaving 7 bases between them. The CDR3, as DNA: TGTGCCAGTAGAGAGGCGGATACGCAGTATTTT. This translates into CASREADTQYF.

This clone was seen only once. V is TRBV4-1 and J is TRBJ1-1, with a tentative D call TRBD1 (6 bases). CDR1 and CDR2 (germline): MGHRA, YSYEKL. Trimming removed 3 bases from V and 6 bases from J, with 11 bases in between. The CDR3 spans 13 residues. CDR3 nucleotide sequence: TGCGCCAGCAGCCAGCAGGGGTTCGCTGAAGCTTTCTTT. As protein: CASSQQGFAEAFF.

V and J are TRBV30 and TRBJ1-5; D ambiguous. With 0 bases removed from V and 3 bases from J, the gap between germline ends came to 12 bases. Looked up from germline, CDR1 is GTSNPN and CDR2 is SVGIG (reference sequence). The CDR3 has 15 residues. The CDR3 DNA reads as TGTGCCTGGAGTGTACTGAACCATGTCAATCAGCCCCAGCATTTT. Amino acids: CAWSVLNHVNQPQHF. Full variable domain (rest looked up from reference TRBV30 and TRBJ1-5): SQTIHQWPATLVQPVGSPLSLECTVEGTSNPNLYWYRQAAGRGLQLLFYSVGIGQISSEVPQNLSASRPQDRQFILSSKKLLLSDSGFYLCAWSVLNHVNQPQHFGDGTRLSIL.

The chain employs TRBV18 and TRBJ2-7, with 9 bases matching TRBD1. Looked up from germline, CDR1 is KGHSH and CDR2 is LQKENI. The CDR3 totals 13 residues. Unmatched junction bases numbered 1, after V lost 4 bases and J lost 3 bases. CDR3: CASSLDRGYEQYF. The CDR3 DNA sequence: TGTGCCAGCTCACTGGACAGGGGCTACGAGCAGTACTTC.

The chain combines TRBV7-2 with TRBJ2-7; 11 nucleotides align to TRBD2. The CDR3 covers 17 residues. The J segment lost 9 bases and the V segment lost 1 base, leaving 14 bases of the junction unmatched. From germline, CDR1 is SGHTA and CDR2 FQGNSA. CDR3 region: CASSLGSSGGPPTRQYF. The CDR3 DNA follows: TGTGCCAGCAGCTTAGGGTCTAGCGGGGGGCCTCCTACGAGGCAGTACTTC.

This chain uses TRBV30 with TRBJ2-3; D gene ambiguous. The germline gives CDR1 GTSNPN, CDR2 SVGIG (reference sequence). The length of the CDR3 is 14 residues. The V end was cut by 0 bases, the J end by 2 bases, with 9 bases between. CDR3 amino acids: CAWSVTRATDTQYF. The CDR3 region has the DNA TGTGCCTGGAGTGTAACACGGGCCACAGATACGCAGTATTTT.

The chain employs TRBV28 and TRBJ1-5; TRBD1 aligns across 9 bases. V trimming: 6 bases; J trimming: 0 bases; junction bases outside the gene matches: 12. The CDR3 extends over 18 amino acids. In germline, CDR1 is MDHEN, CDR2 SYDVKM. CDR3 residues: CASSPQGALLYSNQPQHF. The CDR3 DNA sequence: TGTGCCAGCAGCCCACAGGGGGCCCTCCTCTATAGCAATCAGCCCCAGCATTTT.

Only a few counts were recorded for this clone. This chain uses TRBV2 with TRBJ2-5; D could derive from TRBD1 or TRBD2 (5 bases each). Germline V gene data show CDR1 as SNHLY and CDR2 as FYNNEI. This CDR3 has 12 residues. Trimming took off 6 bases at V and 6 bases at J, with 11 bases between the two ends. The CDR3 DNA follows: TGTGCCAGCAGGGGGGAAGGACAGACCCAGTACTTC. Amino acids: CASRGEGQTQYF.

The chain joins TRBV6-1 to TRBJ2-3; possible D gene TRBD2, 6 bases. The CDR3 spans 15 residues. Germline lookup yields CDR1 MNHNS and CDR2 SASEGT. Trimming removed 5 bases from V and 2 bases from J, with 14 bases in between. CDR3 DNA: TGTGCCAGCAGTTTCGGCGGGGTCACCACAGATACGCAGTATTTT. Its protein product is CASSFGGVTTDTQYF.

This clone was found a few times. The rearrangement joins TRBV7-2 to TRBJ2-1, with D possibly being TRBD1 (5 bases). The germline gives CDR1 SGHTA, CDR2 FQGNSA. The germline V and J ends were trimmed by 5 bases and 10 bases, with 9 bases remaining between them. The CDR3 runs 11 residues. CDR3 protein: CASSEQEEQFF. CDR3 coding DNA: TGTGCCAGCAGCGAACAGGAGGAGCAGTTCTTC.

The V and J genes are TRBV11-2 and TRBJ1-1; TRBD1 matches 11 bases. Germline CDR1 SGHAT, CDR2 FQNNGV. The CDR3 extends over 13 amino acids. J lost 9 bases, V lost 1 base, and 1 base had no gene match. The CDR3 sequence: CASSLVDRGQAFF. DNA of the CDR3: TGTGCCAGCAGCTTAGTGGACAGGGGGCAAGCTTTCTTT. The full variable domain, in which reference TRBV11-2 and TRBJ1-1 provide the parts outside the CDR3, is EAGVAQSPRYKIIEKRQSVAFWCNPISGHATLYWYQQILGQGPKLLIQFQNNGVVDDSQLPKDRFSAERLKGVDSTLKIQPAKLEDSAVYLCASSLVDRGQAFFGQGTRLTVV.

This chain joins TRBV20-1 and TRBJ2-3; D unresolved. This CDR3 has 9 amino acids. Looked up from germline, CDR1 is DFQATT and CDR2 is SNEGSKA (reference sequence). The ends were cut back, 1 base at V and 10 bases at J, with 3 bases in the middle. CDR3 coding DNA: TGCAGTGCTAGAGTACCGCAGTATTTT. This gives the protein CSARVPQYF.

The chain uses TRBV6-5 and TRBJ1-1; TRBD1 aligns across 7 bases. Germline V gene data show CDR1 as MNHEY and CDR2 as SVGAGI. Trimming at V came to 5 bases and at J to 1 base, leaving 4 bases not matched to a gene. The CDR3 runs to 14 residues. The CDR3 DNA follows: TGTGCCAGCAGTATTGGGACAGAGAACACTGAAGCTTTCTTT. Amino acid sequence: CASSIGTENTEAFF.

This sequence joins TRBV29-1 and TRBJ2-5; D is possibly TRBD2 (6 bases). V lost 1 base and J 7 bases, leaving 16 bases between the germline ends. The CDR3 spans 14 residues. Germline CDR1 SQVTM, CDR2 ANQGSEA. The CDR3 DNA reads TGCAGCGTTGAAGTGGGGGGTCCGGCGGGGACCCAGTACTTC. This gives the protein CSVEVGGPAGTQYF.

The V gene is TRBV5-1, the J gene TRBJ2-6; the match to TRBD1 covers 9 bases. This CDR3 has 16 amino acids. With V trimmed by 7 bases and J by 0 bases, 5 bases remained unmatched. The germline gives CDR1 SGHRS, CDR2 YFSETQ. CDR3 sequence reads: CASRTGALSGANVLTF. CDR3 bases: TGCGCCAGCCGGACAGGGGCGCTCTCTGGGGCCAACGTCCTGACTTTC.

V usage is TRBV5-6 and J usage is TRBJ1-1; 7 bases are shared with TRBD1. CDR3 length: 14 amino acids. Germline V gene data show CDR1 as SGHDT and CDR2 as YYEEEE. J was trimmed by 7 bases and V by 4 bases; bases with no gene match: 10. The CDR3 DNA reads TGTGCCAGCAGCGCTACGACAGGGTATATTGAAGCTTTCTTT. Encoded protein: CASSATTGYIEAFF. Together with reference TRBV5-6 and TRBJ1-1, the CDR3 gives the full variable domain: DAGVTQSPTHLIKTRGQQVTLRCSPKSGHDTVSWYQQALGQGPQFIFQYYEEEERQRGNFPDRFSGHQFPNYSSELNVNALLLGDSALYLCASSATTGYIEAFFGQGTRLTVV.

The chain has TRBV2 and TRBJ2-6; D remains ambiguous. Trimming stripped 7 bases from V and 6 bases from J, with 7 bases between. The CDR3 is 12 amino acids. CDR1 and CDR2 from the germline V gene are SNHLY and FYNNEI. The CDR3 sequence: CASKPEANVLTF. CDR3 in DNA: TGTGCCAGCAAGCCCGAGGCCAACGTCCTGACTTTC.

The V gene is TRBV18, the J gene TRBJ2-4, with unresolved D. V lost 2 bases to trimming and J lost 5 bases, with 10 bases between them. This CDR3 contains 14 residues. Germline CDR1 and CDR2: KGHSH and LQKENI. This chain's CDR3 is CASSPERTQNIQYF. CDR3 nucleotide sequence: TGTGCCAGCTCACCAGAGAGGACCCAAAACATTCAGTACTTC. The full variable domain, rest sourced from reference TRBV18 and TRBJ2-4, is NAGVMQNPRHLVRRRGQEARLRCSPMKGHSHVYWYRQLPEEGLKFMVYLQKENIIDESGMPKERFSAEFPKEGPSILRIQQVVRGDSAAYFCASSPERTQNIQYFGAGTRLSVL.

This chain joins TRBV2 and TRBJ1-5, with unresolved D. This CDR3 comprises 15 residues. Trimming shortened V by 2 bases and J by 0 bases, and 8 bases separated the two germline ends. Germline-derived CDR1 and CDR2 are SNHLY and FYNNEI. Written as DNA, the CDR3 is TGTGCCAGCAGTGAATGGCCGCATAGCAATCAGCCCCAGCATTTT. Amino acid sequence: CASSEWPHSNQPQHF.